The clone carrying this T cell receptor beta chain occurred many times. Time point in this sample: longitudinal time-point 2. TCRdb reprocessed the 5' RACE reads via MiXCR and lists one record per CDR3 protein. This sample has about 66,000 distinct CDR3 sequences; more than 7.5% occur once, and the top ten carry under 15%. This specimen comes from a study of neurological immune-mediated disorders. Germline V gene sequence: CDR1 DFQATT, CDR2 SNEGSKA (reference sequence). CDR3 length equals 11 residues. Trimming pared 6 bases from V and 8 bases from J, leaving 11 bases between. This clonotype was sampled from a young man in good health. The sample consisted of PBMCs. This chain joins TRBV20-1 and TRBJ2-1; the D is unclear. CDR3 in amino acids: CSAGSFDEQFF. DNA of the CDR3: TGCAGTGCCGGTAGTTTCGATGAGCAGTTCTTC.